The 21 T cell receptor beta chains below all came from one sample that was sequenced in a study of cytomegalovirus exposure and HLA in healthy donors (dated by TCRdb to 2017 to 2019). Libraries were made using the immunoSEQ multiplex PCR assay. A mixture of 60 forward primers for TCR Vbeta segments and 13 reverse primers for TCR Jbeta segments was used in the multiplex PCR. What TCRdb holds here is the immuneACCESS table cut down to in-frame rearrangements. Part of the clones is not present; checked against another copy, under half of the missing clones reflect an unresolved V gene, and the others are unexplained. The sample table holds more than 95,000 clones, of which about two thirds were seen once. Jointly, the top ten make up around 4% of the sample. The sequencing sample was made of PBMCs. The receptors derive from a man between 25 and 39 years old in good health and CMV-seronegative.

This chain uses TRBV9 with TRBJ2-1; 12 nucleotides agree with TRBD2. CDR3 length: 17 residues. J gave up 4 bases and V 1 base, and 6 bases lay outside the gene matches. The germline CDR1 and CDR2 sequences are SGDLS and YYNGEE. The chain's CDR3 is CASSVRLAGDSYNEQFF. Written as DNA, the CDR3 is TGTGCCAGCAGCGTACGACTAGCGGGGGACAGTTACAATGAGCAGTTCTTC.

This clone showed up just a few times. CDR3 residues: CAISGRQGSGELFF. CDR3 sequence (DNA): TGTGCCATCAGTGGCCGACAGGGATCCGGGGAGCTGTTTTTT. The chain joins TRBV10-3 to TRBJ2-2, with 7 positions matching TRBD1. The junction had 5 bases not matched to a gene; V was cut back by 4 bases and J by 6 bases. Germline CDR1 and CDR2: ENHRY and SYGVKD. CDR3 length: 14 residues.

CDR3 bases: TGTGCCAGCAGCGTAGACCCCAGCTCCTACGAGCAGTACTTC. This gives the protein CASSVDPSSYEQYF. This chain uses TRBV9 with TRBJ2-7; D is unresolved. With 0 bases removed from V and 0 bases from J, the gap between germline ends came to 7 bases. The germline V gene has CDR1 SGDLS and CDR2 YYNGEE. The CDR3 loop spans 14 amino acids. Supplemented by reference TRBV9 and TRBJ2-7, the full variable domain reads DSGVTQTPKHLITATGQRVTLRCSPRSGDLSVYWYQQSLDQGLQFLIQYYNGEERAKGNILERFSAQQFPDLHSELNLSSLELGDSALYFCASSVDPSSYEQYFGPGTRLTVT.

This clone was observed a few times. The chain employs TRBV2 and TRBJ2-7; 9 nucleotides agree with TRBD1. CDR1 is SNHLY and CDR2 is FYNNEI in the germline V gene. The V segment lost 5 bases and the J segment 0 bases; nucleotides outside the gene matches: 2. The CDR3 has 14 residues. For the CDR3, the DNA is TGTGCCAGCAGTTTGACAGGGGGCTCCTACGAGCAGTACTTC. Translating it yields CASSLTGGSYEQYF.

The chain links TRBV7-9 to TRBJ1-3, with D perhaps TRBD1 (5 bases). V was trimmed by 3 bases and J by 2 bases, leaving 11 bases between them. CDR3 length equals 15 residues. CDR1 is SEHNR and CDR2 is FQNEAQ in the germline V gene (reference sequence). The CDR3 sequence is CASSLGGTAGNTIYF. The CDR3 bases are TGTGCCAGCAGCTTGGGGGGGACTGCTGGAAACACCATATATTTT.

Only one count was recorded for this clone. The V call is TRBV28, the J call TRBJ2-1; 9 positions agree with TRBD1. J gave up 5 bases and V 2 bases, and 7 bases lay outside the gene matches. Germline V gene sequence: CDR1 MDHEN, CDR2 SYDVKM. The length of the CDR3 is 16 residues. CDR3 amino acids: CASSLLGQGDNNEQFF. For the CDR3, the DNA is TGTGCCAGCAGTTTACTGGGACAGGGAGATAACAATGAGCAGTTCTTC.

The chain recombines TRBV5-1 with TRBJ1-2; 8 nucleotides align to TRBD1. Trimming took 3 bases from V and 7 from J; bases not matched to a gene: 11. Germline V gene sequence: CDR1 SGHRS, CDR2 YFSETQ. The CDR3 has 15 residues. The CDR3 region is CASSSGGTGDVGYTF. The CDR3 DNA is TGCGCCAGCAGCTCTGGAGGGACAGGCGATGTTGGCTACACCTTC. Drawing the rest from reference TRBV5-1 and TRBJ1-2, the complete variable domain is KAGVTQTPRYLIKTRGQQVTLSCSPISGHRSVSWYQQTPGQGLQFLFEYFSETQRNKGNFPGRFSGRQFSNSRSEMNVSTLELGDSALYLCASSSGGTGDVGYTFGSGTRLTVV.

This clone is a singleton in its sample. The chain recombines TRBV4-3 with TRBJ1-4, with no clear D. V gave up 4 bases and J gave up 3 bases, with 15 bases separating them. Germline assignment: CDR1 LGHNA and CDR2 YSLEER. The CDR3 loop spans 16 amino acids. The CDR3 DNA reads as TGCGCCAGCAGCCCGACTACTTTTTGGTCTAATGAAAAACTGTTTTTT. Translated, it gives CASSPTTFWSNEKLFF.

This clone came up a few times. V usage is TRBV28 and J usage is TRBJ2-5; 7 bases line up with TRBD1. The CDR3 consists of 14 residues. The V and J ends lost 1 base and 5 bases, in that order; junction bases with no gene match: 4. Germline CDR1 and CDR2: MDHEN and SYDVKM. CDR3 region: CASSLSHRGETQYF. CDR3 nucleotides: TGTGCCAGCAGTTTATCCCACAGGGGCGAGACCCAGTACTTC.

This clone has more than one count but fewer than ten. CDR3 protein: CSVVGSENTEAFF. CDR3 nucleotides: TGCAGCGTTGTAGGCAGCGAGAACACTGAAGCTTTCTTT. The rearrangement links TRBV29-1 to TRBJ1-1; D uncertain. Trimming left V 4 bases short and J 1 base short, with 10 bases between. Germline lookup yields CDR1 SQVTM and CDR2 ANQGSEA. The CDR3 extends over 13 amino acids.

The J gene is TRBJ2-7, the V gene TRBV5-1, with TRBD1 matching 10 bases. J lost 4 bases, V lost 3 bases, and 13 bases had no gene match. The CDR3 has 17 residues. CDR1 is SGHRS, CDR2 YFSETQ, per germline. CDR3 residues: CASSSLGGQGFSYEQYF. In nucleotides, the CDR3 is TGCGCCAGCAGCTCCTTAGGGGGACAGGGGTTCTCTTACGAGCAGTACTTC.

CDR3 amino acids: CASSLAGREGNQPQHF. In DNA form, the CDR3 reads TGTGCCAGCAGCTTAGCGGGCAGGGAGGGCAATCAGCCCCAGCATTTT. J is TRBJ1-5 and V is TRBV7-8; D is possibly TRBD1 (5 bases). The CDR3 totals 16 residues. CDR1 and CDR2 from the germline V gene are SGHVS and FQNEAQ. The ends were cut back, 0 bases at V and 2 bases at J, with 11 bases in the middle.

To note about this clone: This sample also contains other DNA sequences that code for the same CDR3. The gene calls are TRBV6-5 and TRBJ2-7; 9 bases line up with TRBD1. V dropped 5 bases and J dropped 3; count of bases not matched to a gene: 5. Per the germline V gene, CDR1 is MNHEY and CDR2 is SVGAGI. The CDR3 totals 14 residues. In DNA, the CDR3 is TGTGCCAGCAGTGGACCGGGACAGGGCTACGAGCAGTACTTC. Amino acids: CASSGPGQGYEQYF.

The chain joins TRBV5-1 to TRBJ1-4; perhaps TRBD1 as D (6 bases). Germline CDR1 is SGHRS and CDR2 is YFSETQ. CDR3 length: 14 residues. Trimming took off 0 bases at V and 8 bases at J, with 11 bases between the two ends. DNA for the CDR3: TGCGCCAGCAGCTTGGACAGGGTAGGAGAAAAACTGTTTTTT. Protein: CASSLDRVGEKLFF.

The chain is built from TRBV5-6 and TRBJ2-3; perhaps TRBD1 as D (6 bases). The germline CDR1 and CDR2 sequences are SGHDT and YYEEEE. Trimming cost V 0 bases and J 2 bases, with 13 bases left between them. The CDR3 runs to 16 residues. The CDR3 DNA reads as TGTGCCAGCAGCTTGGGTTATGGACAGATCACAGATACGCAGTATTTT. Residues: CASSLGYGQITDTQYF. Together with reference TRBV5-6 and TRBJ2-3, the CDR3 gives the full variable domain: DAGVTQSPTHLIKTRGQQVTLRCSPKSGHDTVSWYQQALGQGPQFIFQYYEEEERQRGNFPDRFSGHQFPNYSSELNVNALLLGDSALYLCASSLGYGQITDTQYFGPGTRLTVL.

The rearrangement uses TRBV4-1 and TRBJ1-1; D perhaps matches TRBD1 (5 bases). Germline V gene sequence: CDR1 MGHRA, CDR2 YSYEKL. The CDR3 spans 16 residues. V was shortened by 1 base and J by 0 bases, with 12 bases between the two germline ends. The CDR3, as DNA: TGCGCCAGCAGCCAAGGCCAGGGCCGCATGAACACTGAAGCTTTCTTT. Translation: CASSQGQGRMNTEAFF.

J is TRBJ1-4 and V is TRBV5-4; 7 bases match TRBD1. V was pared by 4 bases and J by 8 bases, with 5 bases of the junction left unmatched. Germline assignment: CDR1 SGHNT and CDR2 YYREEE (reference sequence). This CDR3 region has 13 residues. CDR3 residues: CASSVYRGEKLFF. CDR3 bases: TGTGCCAGCAGCGTCTACAGGGGAGAAAAACTGTTTTTT.

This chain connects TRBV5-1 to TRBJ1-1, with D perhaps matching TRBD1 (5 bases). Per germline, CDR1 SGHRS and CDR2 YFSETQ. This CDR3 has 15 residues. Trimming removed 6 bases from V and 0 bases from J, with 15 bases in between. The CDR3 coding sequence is TGCGCCAGCACGCAGGGCACGCACATGAACACTGAAGCTTTCTTT. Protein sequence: CASTQGTHMNTEAFF.

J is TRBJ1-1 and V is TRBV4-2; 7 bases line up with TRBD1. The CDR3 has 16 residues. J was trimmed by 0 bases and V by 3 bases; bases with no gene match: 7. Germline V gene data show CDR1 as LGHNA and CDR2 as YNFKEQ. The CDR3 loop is CASSHLDRDLNTEAFF. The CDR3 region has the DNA TGTGCCAGCAGCCACTTAGACAGGGATTTGAACACTGAAGCTTTCTTT.

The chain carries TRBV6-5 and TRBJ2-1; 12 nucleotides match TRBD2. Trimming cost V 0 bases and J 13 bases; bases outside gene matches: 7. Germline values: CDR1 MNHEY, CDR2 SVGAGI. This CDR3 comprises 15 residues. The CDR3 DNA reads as TGTGCCAGCAGTTACTCGTGGACTAGCGGGGAAGGACAGTTCTTC. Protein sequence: CASSYSWTSGEGQFF.

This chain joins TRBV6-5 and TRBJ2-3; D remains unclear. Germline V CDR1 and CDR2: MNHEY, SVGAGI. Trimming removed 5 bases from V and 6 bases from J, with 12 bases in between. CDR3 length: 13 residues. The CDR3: CASSPTRSDTQYF. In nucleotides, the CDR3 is TGTGCCAGCAGTCCAACCAGATCCGATACGCAGTATTTT.